The clone carrying this T cell receptor (beta chain) was recorded at least ten times. Its antigen is not known. V lost 0 bases, J lost 0 bases, and 8 bases lay in between. The CDR3 runs 16 residues. CDR1 is MNHEY, CDR2 SVGAGI, per germline. This specimen comes from a study of naive and memory T cell subsets. Cells stained for CD3, CD4, CD8, CD45RA and CD27 were sorted into four subsets. General study results and limits: A clonotype means one alpha or beta sequence, not an alpha/beta pair.

An equimolar mix of two oligonucleotides served as the beta constant-region primer for TRBC1 and TRBC2. TCRdb used MiXCR to reprocess the UMI-ligation and nested PCR reads, holding one entry per CDR3 protein. Altogether 150,000 or so distinct CDR3 sequences are present, 17% being singletons, with the ten largest covering 0.14%. The chain combines TRBV6-5 with TRBJ2-2; D is possibly TRBD2 (5 bases). The clonotype originates from a human donor in good health. The source material was naive CD4+ T cells from blood. The CDR3, as DNA: TGTGCCAGCAGTTACTCGTGGAGGACGAACACCGGGGAGCTGTTTTTT. It yields the protein CASSYSWRTNTGELFF.